One and the same sample provided the 27 T cell receptor beta chains below, sequenced in a study of T cell responses to AZD1222 COVID-19 vaccine. Clones were read by immunoSEQ multiplex PCR, and TCRdb kept only the in-frame ones, dropping some. The sample consists of over 130,000 clones, 80% to 95% of them appearing once. The sample in question was peripheral blood, obtained 28 days after the second AZD1222 dose. All receptors derive from an adult who received the AZD1222 COVID-19 vaccine.

This clone is a singleton in its sample. The V gene is TRBV25-1, the J gene TRBJ2-2; tentative D call: TRBD1 (5 bases). Germline values: CDR1 MGHDK, CDR2 SYGVNS. Trimming removed 8 bases at V and 4 bases at J, with 14 bases between. The CDR3 extends over 14 amino acids. The CDR3 coding sequence is TGTGCCAGCTCCGAGATAGGGGTCACCGGGGAGCTGTTTTTT. Amino acid sequence: CASSEIGVTGELFF.

The chain links TRBV18 to TRBJ1-1; TRBD1 matches at 8 bases. The V and J ends lost 1 base and 4 bases, in that order; junction bases with no gene match: 5. Germline V CDR1 and CDR2: KGHSH, LQKENI. This CDR3 is 15 amino acids long. The CDR3 DNA reads as TGTGCCAGCTCACCACATGCCAGGGGGCTCACTGAAGCTTTCTTT. Protein product: CASSPHARGLTEAFF.

The J gene is TRBJ1-2, the V gene TRBV5-6; the match to TRBD1 covers 9 bases. The ends lost 0 bases at V and 7 bases at J; junction bases unmatched: 4. CDR3 length: 14 amino acids. Germline CDR1 SGHDT, CDR2 YYEEEE. CDR3 region: CASSLVQGAGGYTF. The CDR3 DNA follows: TGTGCCAGCAGCTTGGTACAGGGGGCAGGTGGCTACACCTTC.

The V call is TRBV2, the J call TRBJ2-2; 8 positions agree with TRBD2. Germline CDR1 reads SNHLY; CDR2 reads FYNNEI. The CDR3 loop spans 14 amino acids. Trimming cost V 2 bases and J 5 bases; bases outside gene matches: 1. The CDR3 nucleotides are TGTGCCAGCAGTGAAATAGCGGGGACCGGGGAGCTGTTTTTT. This sequence encodes CASSEIAGTGELFF.

The chain couples TRBV19 to TRBJ2-1; 7 bases are a match to TRBD2. The CDR3 is 14 residues long. J gave up 5 bases and V 2 bases, and 3 bases lay outside the gene matches. In germline, CDR1 is LNHDA, CDR2 SQIVND (reference sequence). As DNA, the CDR3 is TGTGCCAGTAGTATAATGGGGAGGGACAATGAGCAGTTCTTC. Translation: CASSIMGRDNEQFF.

The rearrangement joins TRBV2 to TRBJ1-4; 8 positions agree with TRBD1. The CDR3 has 18 residues. Germline V gives CDR1 SNHLY, CDR2 FYNNEI. V was clipped by 4 bases and J by 4 bases; unmatched bases: 14. DNA of the CDR3: TGTGCCAGCAGTGTGTACGGGACAGGTTCTGTAGGTAATGAAAAACTGTTTTTT. Translating gives CASSVYGTGSVGNEKLFF.

The gene calls are TRBV6-6 and TRBJ1-3; no firm D call. This CDR3 spans 14 amino acids. Germline lookup yields CDR1 MNHNY and CDR2 SVGAGI (reference sequence). V lost 2 bases and J 1 base, leaving 6 bases between the germline ends. CDR3 bases: TGTGCCAGCAGTTACGAGGATTCTGGAAACACCATATATTTT. The encoded protein is CASSYEDSGNTIYF.

The table lists this clone with a count of one. The gene calls are TRBV19 and TRBJ1-2; 7 bases fit TRBD1. The CDR3 consists of 13 residues. V gave up 5 bases and J gave up 2 bases; unmatched junction bases: 2. Germline V gene sequence: CDR1 LNHDA, CDR2 SQIVND (reference sequence). The CDR3 bases are TGTGCCAGTAGTGGACAGGTGAACTATGGCTACACCTTC. Translation gives CASSGQVNYGYTF.

The rearrangement joins TRBV29-1 to TRBJ1-1; D gene unclear. V lost 2 bases to trimming and J lost 3 bases, with 10 bases between them. The CDR3 sequence is 13 residues long. Per the germline V gene, CDR1 is SQVTM and CDR2 is ANQGSEA. The CDR3 sequence is CSVESGQDTEAFF. The CDR3 nucleotides are TGCAGCGTTGAATCGGGCCAAGACACTGAAGCTTTCTTT.

This clone was observed a handful of times. The chain carries TRBV30 and TRBJ1-1; D remains ambiguous. The CDR3 is made up of 13 amino acids. Germline V gene sequence: CDR1 GTSNPN, CDR2 SVGIG (reference sequence). Trimming pared 3 bases from V and 0 bases from J, leaving 8 bases between. The CDR3: CAWRELLNTEAFF. For the CDR3, the DNA is TGTGCCTGGAGAGAGCTCCTGAACACTGAAGCTTTCTTT.

V and J are TRBV6-6 and TRBJ2-1; unclear D gene. Germline CDR1 is MNHNY and CDR2 is SVGAGI (reference sequence). The length of the CDR3 is 16 residues. Between the trimmed V and J ends, which lost 5 bases and 7 bases, there was a span of 21 bases. This CDR3 is CASSSFVRTGLNEQFF. The CDR3 DNA follows: TGTGCCAGCAGTAGTTTCGTACGGACGGGTTTAAATGAGCAGTTCTTC.

This clone was seen just once. The rearrangement links TRBV5-1 to TRBJ2-7; TRBD2 agrees at 8 bases. V gave up 4 bases and J gave up 2 bases; unmatched junction bases: 8. The length of the CDR3 is 15 residues. CDR1 is SGHRS and CDR2 is YFSETQ in the germline V gene. The CDR3 sequence: CASSLMVGRAYEQYF. CDR3 DNA: TGCGCCAGCAGCCTAATGGTCGGGAGGGCCTACGAGCAGTACTTC.

The gene calls are TRBV30 and TRBJ2-3, with 8 bases identical to TRBD2. V shed 1 base and J 2 bases; nucleotides not matched to a gene: 5. Germline V CDR1 and CDR2: GTSNPN, SVGIG (reference sequence). This CDR3 has 15 amino acids. For the CDR3, the DNA is TGTGCCTGGAGTGGCGGGGGGACATACACAGATACGCAGTATTTT. Encoded protein: CAWSGGGTYTDTQYF.

This chain links TRBV19 with TRBJ2-1; tentative D call: TRBD2 (6 bases). Germline V gene lookup returns CDR1 LNHDA and CDR2 SQIVND (reference sequence). This CDR3 has 13 amino acids. The V end lost 5 bases, the J end lost 6 bases, and 11 bases lay between the germline ends. The CDR3 DNA follows: TGTGCCAGTAGTTCCCGGGGAGGCAATGAGCAGTTCTTC. It encodes CASSSRGGNEQFF.

This CDR3 is CASSLGLAGGGETQYF. CDR3 DNA sequence: TGCGCCAGCAGCTTGGGCCTAGCGGGAGGCGGGGAGACCCAGTACTTC. The chain combines TRBV5-1 with TRBJ2-5; 11 nucleotides match TRBD2. The CDR3 extends over 16 amino acids. Germline V gene data show CDR1 as SGHRS and CDR2 as YFSETQ. Trimming at V came to 0 bases and at J to 5 bases, leaving 6 bases not matched to a gene.

This chain uses TRBV10-3 with TRBJ2-6; no definite D call. The V end was cut by 6 bases, the J end by 1 base, with 13 bases between. The CDR3 is 16 residues long. The V gene's germline CDR1 is ENHRY and CDR2 SYGVKD. The CDR3 DNA is TGTGCCATCAGCCTTCCCGATTCATCTGGGGCCAACGTCCTGACTTTC. Translation: CAISLPDSSGANVLTF.

The gene calls are TRBV6-5 and TRBJ1-4, with 9 bases fitting TRBD1. The CDR3 covers 14 residues. J was trimmed by 8 bases and V by 6 bases; bases with no gene match: 7. CDR1 MNHEY and CDR2 SVGAGI come from the germline V gene. CDR3 nucleotide sequence: TGTGCCAGCAGGATGGACAGGGGAAGGGAAAAACTGTTTTTT. Encoded protein: CASRMDRGREKLFF.

The gene calls are TRBV18 and TRBJ2-2, with TRBD1 identical over 9 bases. CDR1 and CDR2 from the germline V gene are KGHSH and LQKENI. The CDR3 length is 15 residues. After removal of 5 bases from V and 6 bases from J, the junction contained 7 bases not matched to a gene. CDR3: CASSSDRGSSGELFF. CDR3 sequence (DNA): TGTGCCAGCTCATCGGACAGGGGTTCATCCGGGGAGCTGTTTTTT.

The chain links TRBV11-2 to TRBJ1-2; unclear D gene. This CDR3 spans 14 amino acids. Trimming took off 7 bases at V and 0 bases at J, with 12 bases between the two ends. Germline V CDR1 and CDR2: SGHAT, FQNNGV. The CDR3 sequence: CASNHPGSNYGYTF. For the CDR3, the DNA is TGTGCCAGCAACCATCCCGGGTCTAACTATGGCTACACCTTC.

This rearrangement joins TRBV5-6 to TRBJ2-3; no firm D call. Trimming pared 0 bases from V and 10 bases from J, leaving 9 bases between. Germline loops: CDR1 SGHDT, CDR2 YYEEEE. This CDR3 is 12 amino acids long. The CDR3 bases are TGTGCCAGCAGCTTGGGCCTCGACGCGCAGTATTTT. This gives the protein CASSLGLDAQYF.

This clone was detected only once. The J gene is TRBJ1-6, the V gene TRBV6-6; 8 bases are shared with TRBD1. V dropped 7 bases and J dropped 8; count of bases not matched to a gene: 4. Germline V gene data show CDR1 as MNHNY and CDR2 as SVGAGI (reference sequence). The CDR3 has 13 amino acids. The DNA of the CDR3 is TGTGCCAGCACCCCAGGGGGCTATTCACCCCTCCACTTT. Amino acid sequence: CASTPGGYSPLHF.

V is TRBV29-1 and J is TRBJ2-1; TRBD2 aligns across 7 bases. Germline CDR1 SQVTM, CDR2 ANQGSEA. J lost 7 bases, V lost 3 bases, and 6 bases had no gene match. The CDR3 covers 13 residues. DNA of the CDR3: TGCAGCGTTGACGGCGGGAGAGTGAATGAGCAGTTCTTC. It translates to CSVDGGRVNEQFF.

The chain carries TRBV6-5 and TRBJ2-5; the D gene is possibly TRBD1 (6 bases). The V end lost 7 bases, the J end lost 1 base, and 10 bases lay between the germline ends. Germline lookup yields CDR1 MNHEY and CDR2 SVGAGI. The CDR3 extends over 13 amino acids. CDR3 DNA sequence: TGTGCCAGCAAAACAGGGCTCCAAGAGACCCAGTACTTC. The encoded protein is CASKTGLQETQYF.

V usage is TRBV5-1 and J usage is TRBJ2-1; 9 bases map to TRBD2. This CDR3 is 18 amino acids long. J was trimmed by 5 bases and V by 4 bases; bases with no gene match: 16. Looked up from germline, CDR1 is SGHRS and CDR2 is YFSETQ. The CDR3 is CASSRVSAGGLVNNEQFF. The CDR3 DNA follows: TGCGCCAGCAGCCGCGTATCCGCGGGAGGGCTCGTAAACAATGAGCAGTTCTTC. Together with reference TRBV5-1 and TRBJ2-1, the CDR3 gives the full variable domain: KAGVTQTPRYLIKTRGQQVTLSCSPISGHRSVSWYQQTPGQGLQFLFEYFSETQRNKGNFPGRFSGRQFSNSRSEMNVSTLELGDSALYLCASSRVSAGGLVNNEQFFGPGTRLTVL.

This sequence joins TRBV7-9 and TRBJ1-1; TRBD1 matches 7 bases. J gave up 14 bases and V 5 bases, and 20 bases lay outside the gene matches. From germline, CDR1 is SEHNR and CDR2 FQNEAQ (reference sequence). CDR3 size: 15 residues. This chain's CDR3 is CASSRVQGYPLSSFF. DNA for the CDR3: TGTGCCAGCAGCCGGGTACAGGGGTATCCCCTCTCCTCCTTCTTT.

The chain employs TRBV19 and TRBJ2-1; 7 bases match TRBD2. The CDR3 has 15 residues. Looked up from germline, CDR1 is LNHDA and CDR2 is SQIVND (reference sequence). V was pared by 6 bases and J by 8 bases, with 13 bases of the junction left unmatched. CDR3 sequence (DNA): TGTGCCAGTAGGCAGCGGGAAATTCGAGGGGATGAGCAGTTCTTC. This translates into CASRQREIRGDEQFF.

The chain recombines TRBV6-1 with TRBJ1-4; D not certain. Trimming left V 3 bases short and J 8 bases short, with 10 bases between. This CDR3 comprises 13 residues. Germline V gives CDR1 MNHNS, CDR2 SASEGT. The DNA of the CDR3 is TGTGCCAGCAGTGAGATGGGGAGGGAAAAACTGTTTTTT. Encoded protein: CASSEMGREKLFF.